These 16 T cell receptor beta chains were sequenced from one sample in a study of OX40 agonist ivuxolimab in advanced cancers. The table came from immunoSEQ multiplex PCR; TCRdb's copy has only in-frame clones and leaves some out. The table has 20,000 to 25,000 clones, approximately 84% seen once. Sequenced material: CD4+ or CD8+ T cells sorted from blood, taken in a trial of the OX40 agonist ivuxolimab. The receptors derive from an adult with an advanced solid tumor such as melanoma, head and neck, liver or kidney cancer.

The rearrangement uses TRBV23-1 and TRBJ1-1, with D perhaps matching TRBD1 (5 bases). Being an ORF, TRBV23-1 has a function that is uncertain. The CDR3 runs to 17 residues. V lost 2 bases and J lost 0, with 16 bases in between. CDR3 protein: CASSQGTTKTLNTEAFF. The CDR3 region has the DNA TGCGCCAGCAGTCAAGGGACTACTAAAACATTGAACACTGAAGCTTTCTTT.

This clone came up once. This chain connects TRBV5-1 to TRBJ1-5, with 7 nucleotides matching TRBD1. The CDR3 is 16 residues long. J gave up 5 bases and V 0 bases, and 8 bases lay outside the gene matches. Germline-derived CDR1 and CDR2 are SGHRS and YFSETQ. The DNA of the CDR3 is TGCGCCAGCAGCTTGGGGCCTGGGGGGACAGATCAGCCCCAGCATTTT. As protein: CASSLGPGGTDQPQHF.

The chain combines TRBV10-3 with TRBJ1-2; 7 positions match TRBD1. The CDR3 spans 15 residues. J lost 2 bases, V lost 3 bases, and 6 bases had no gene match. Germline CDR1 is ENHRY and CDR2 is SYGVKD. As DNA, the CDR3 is TGTGCCATCAGTGAAGCCCTGACAGGGAACTATGGCTACACCTTC. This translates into CAISEALTGNYGYTF.

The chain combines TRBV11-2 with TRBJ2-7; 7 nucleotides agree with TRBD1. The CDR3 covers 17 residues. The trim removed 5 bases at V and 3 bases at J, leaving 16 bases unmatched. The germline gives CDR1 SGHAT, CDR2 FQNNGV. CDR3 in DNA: TGTGCCAGCAGCCTAGGCCCTTCAGGGGGTACCGACTACGAGCAGTACTTC. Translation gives CASSLGPSGGTDYEQYF.

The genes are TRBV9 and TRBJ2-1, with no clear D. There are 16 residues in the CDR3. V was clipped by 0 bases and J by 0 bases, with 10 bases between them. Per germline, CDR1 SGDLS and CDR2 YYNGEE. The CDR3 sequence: CASSVVPESSYNEQFF. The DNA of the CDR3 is TGTGCCAGCAGCGTAGTTCCCGAGAGCTCCTACAATGAGCAGTTCTTC.

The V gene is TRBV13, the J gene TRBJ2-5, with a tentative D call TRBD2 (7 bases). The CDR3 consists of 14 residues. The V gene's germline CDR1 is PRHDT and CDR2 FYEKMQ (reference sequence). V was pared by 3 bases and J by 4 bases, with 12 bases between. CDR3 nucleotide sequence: TGTGCCAGCAGCTTTGGGGGGGCGGGAGAGACCCAGTACTTC. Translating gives CASSFGGAGETQYF.

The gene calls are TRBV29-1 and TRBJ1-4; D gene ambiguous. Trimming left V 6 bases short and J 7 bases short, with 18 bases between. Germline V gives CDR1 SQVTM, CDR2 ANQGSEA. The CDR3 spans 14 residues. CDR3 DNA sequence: TGCAGCGTGAGTGGGCCCTTACGGGGTGAAAAACTGTTTTTT. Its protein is CSVSGPLRGEKLFF.

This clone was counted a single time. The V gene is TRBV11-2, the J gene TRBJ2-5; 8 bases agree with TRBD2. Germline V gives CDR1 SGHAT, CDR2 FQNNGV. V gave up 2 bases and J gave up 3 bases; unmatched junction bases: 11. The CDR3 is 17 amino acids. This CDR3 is CASSLRSGGGTKETQYF. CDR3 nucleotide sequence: TGTGCCAGCAGCTTAAGATCCGGGGGGGGAACTAAAGAGACCCAGTACTTC.

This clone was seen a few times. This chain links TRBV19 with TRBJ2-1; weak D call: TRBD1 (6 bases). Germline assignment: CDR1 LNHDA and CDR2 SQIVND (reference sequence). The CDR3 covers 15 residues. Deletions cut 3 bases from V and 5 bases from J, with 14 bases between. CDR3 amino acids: CASSMWDTPNNEQFF. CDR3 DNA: TGTGCCAGTAGTATGTGGGACACACCTAACAATGAGCAGTTCTTC.

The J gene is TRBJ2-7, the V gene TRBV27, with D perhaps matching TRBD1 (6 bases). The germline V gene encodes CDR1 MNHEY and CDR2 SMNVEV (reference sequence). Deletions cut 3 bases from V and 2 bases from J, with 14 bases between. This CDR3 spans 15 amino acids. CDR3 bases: TGTGCCAGCAGTTTGGTTCCGGGACACCCCTACGAGCAGTACTTC. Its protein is CASSLVPGHPYEQYF.

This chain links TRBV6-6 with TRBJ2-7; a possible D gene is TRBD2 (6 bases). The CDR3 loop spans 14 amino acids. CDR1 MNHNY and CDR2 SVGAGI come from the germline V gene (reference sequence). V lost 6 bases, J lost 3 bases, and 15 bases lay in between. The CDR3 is CASRPLSGIYEQYF. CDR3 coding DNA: TGTGCCAGCAGGCCACTTAGCGGCATCTACGAGCAGTACTTC.

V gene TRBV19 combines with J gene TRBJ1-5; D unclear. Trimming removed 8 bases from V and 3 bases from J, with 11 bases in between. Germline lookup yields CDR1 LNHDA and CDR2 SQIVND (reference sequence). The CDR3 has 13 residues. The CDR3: CASAGLSNQPQHF. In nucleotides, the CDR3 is TGTGCCAGTGCCGGGCTCTCCAATCAGCCCCAGCATTTT.

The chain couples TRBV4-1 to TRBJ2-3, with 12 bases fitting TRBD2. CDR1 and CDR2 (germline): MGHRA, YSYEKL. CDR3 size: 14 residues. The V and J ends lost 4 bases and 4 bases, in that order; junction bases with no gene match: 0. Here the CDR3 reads CASSRLAGADTQYF. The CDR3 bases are TGCGCCAGCAGCCGACTAGCGGGGGCAGATACGCAGTATTTT.

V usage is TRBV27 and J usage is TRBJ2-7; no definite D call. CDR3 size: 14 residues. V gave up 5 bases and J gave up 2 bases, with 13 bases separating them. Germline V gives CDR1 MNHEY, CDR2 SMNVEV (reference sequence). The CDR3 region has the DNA TGTGCCAGCAGTCCCCTTAACGGTGCCTACGAGCAGTACTTC. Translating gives CASSPLNGAYEQYF.

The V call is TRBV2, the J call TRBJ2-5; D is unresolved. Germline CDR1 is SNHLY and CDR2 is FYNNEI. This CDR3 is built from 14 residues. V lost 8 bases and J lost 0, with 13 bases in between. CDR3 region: CASETDPYQETQYF. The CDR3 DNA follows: TGTGCCAGCGAGACGGACCCCTACCAAGAGACCCAGTACTTC.

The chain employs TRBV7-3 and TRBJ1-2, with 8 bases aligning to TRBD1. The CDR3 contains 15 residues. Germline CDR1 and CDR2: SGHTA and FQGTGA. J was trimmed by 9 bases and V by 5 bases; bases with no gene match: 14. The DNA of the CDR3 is TGTGCCAGCAGCCCGATACTACCGACAGGGGATAGCTACACCTTC. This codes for CASSPILPTGDSYTF. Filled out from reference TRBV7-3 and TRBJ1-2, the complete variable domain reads GAGVSQTPSNKVTEKGKYVELRCDPISGHTALYWYRQSLGQGPEFLIYFQGTGAADDSGLPNDRFFAVRPEGSVSTLKIQRTERGDSAVYLCASSPILPTGDSYTFGSGTRLTVV.